The 12 T cell receptor beta chains presented below share a single source sample, sequenced in a study of cytomegalovirus exposure and HLA in healthy donors. The PCR had 60 Vbeta and 13 Jbeta primers. Assay used: immunoSEQ multiplex PCR; TCRdb lists only in-frame clones, some missing. The repertoire holds about 100,000 clones, with less than 80% as singletons. Input material: PBMCs. Receptors were obtained from a woman between 40 and 55 years old in good health and CMV-seronegative.

This clone was found once. The chain recombines TRBV2 with TRBJ2-1; a weak D match, TRBD2 (6 bases). The germline CDR1 and CDR2 sequences are SNHLY and FYNNEI. V was cut by 3 bases and J by 5 bases, with 11 bases left in between. The CDR3 length is 14 residues. The CDR3 DNA follows: TGTGCCAGCAGTGAGATTAGCGGCAACAATGAGCAGTTCTTC. Protein: CASSEISGNNEQFF.

The CDR3, as DNA: TGTGCCAGCAGCTTGTCAGGGTTTGAAGCTTTCTTT. Amino acid sequence: CASSLSGFEAFF. The V gene is TRBV5-6, the J gene TRBJ1-1; D is possibly TRBD1 (5 bases). The V and J ends lost 1 base and 7 bases respectively, with 8 bases between them. Germline-derived CDR1 and CDR2 are SGHDT and YYEEEE. This CDR3 has 12 residues.

The chain employs TRBV5-1 and TRBJ2-5; D remains ambiguous. This CDR3 spans 14 amino acids. The germline V gene encodes CDR1 SGHRS and CDR2 YFSETQ. V shed 5 bases and J shed 2 bases, with 13 bases lying between them. DNA for the CDR3: TGCGCCAGCAGGACCGCACTATCTCAAGAGACCCAGTACTTC. Translating it yields CASRTALSQETQYF.

This chain uses TRBV11-2 with TRBJ1-1; possibly TRBD1 for D (5 bases). Trimming shortened V by 5 bases and J by 0 bases, and 13 bases separated the two germline ends. Germline CDR1 SGHAT, CDR2 FQNNGV. The CDR3 loop spans 15 amino acids. CDR3 bases: TGTGCCAGCAGCCTCCGGAGGGGCTTGAACACTGAAGCTTTCTTT. Protein sequence: CASSLRRGLNTEAFF.

The chain has TRBV7-2 and TRBJ1-1, with D hard to call. Trimming took off 5 bases at V and 6 bases at J, with 22 bases between the two ends. This CDR3 spans 16 amino acids. The V gene's germline CDR1 is SGHTA and CDR2 FQGNSA. Written as DNA, the CDR3 is TGTGCCAGCAGCCGTGGAGGGCCCCTTACCACACCTGAAGCTTTCTTT. Encoded protein: CASSRGGPLTTPEAFF.

This chain connects TRBV28 to TRBJ2-1; 11 positions agree with TRBD2. This CDR3 is built from 15 residues. Trimming at V came to 3 bases and at J to 7 bases, leaving 5 bases not matched to a gene. Germline V gene lookup returns CDR1 MDHEN and CDR2 SYDVKM. The CDR3 bases are TGTGCCAGCAGTTTCGGGCTAGCGGGAGGAAATGAGCAGTTCTTC. Translated: CASSFGLAGGNEQFF. Full variable domain (missing parts from reference TRBV28 and TRBJ2-1): DVKVTQSSRYLVKRTGEKVFLECVQDMDHENMFWYRQDPGLGLRLIYFSYDVKMKEKGDIPEGYSVSREKKERFSLILESASTNQTSMYLCASSFGLAGGNEQFFGPGTRLTVL.

The gene calls are TRBV5-1 and TRBJ2-3, with 9 bases aligning to TRBD2. The CDR3 runs to 15 residues. The V segment lost 5 bases and the J segment 4 bases; nucleotides outside the gene matches: 8. Per germline, CDR1 SGHRS and CDR2 YFSETQ. The CDR3 is CASRFLAGDSDTQYF. DNA of the CDR3: TGCGCCAGCAGATTCTTAGCGGGAGACTCAGATACGCAGTATTTT.

The DNA for the CDR3 is TGTGCCAGCAGCTCAGGGACAGGGGCCTCCTACGAGCAGTACTTC. Protein: CASSSGTGASYEQYF. This chain links TRBV7-8 with TRBJ2-7; TRBD1 matches at 10 bases. Germline values: CDR1 SGHVS, CDR2 FQNEAQ. With V trimmed by 4 bases and J by 0 bases, 3 bases remained unmatched. The CDR3 loop spans 15 amino acids.

The CDR3 DNA reads as TGTGCCGGACTAGCGGGGGGGACGACTAACACAGATACGCAGTATTTT. Translating it yields CAGLAGGTTNTDTQYF. The chain uses TRBV2 and TRBJ2-3; 15 bases are a match to TRBD2. This CDR3 has 16 amino acids. Germline V gene sequence: CDR1 SNHLY, CDR2 FYNNEI. V lost 11 bases to trimming and J lost 2 bases; unmatched junction nucleotides: 8.

This chain uses TRBV2 with TRBJ2-7, with 10 bases matching TRBD1. The CDR3 runs to 13 residues. CDR1 is SNHLY, CDR2 FYNNEI, per germline. V lost 10 bases and J lost 6; bases outside the gene matches: 9. CDR3 bases: TGTGCCACCCGGACAGGGGGTCTCCCCGAGCAGTACTTC. Its protein product is CATRTGGLPEQYF.

The J gene is TRBJ2-7, the V gene TRBV5-4, with 11 positions matching TRBD1. Germline-derived CDR1 and CDR2 are SGHNT and YYREEE (reference sequence). V lost 4 bases and J lost 3; bases outside the gene matches: 9. There are 16 residues in the CDR3. This CDR3 reads CASSRRTGTGGYEQYF. DNA for the CDR3: TGTGCCAGCAGCCGAAGGACCGGGACAGGGGGCTACGAGCAGTACTTC.

The rearrangement joins TRBV27 to TRBJ1-1; D is possibly TRBD1 (6 bases). Germline V gene sequence: CDR1 MNHEY, CDR2 SMNVEV (reference sequence). This CDR3 is built from 13 residues. Trimming took 3 bases from V and 7 from J, leaving 12 bases between them. In DNA form, the CDR3 reads TGTGCCAGCAGTTTCAGGGGTAGGAGTGAAGCTTTCTTT. It is translated as CASSFRGRSEAFF.